This T cell receptor beta chain was sequenced in a study of cytomegalovirus exposure and HLA in healthy donors. Notes on the study in general: The authors enumerated around 150 TCR beta chains as linked to cytomegalovirus. Earlier analysis yielded a pattern in which most TCR beta V segments were productive about 87% or about 30% of the time.

The CDR3 runs 14 residues. In germline, CDR1 is LNHDA, CDR2 SQIVND (reference sequence). V was pared by 6 bases and J by 0 bases, with 11 bases between. Comment on this clone: Its antigen is undetermined.

PCR employed 60 Vbeta and 13 Jbeta primers. Assay used: immunoSEQ multiplex PCR; TCRdb lists only in-frame clones, some missing. This table holds under 250,000 clones, around 86% found once. Donors had nominal health at sampling but likely had unrecorded immune exposures. The source of this sequence is a woman between 35 and 50 years old in good health and CMV-seronegative. Sequenced material: PBMCs. The chain carries TRBV19 and TRBJ1-1, with D unresolved. The CDR3 DNA reads TGTGCCAGTAGGGGCAGCATCATGAACACTGAAGCTTTCTTT. It specifies CASRGSIMNTEAFF.